The entry below gives a single TCR beta chain sequence along with its context. Its antigen is currently not known. Per-base qualities were not stored, and no clone one base away is much larger. The sample is drawn from a study of blood T cell repertoires in COVID-19 (dated by TCRdb to 2018 to 2021). Background for the entire study: Collaborator samples came from the United States, Italy and Spain and covered acute and convalescent phases of COVID-19. Deeply sampled blood TCRbeta repertoires from subjects exposed to, actively infected with, or recovered from COVID-19 were included in the dataset. The sample metadata nearly always contained a de-identified subject ID, COVID-19 status, age in years and sex. The repertoires were released in a freely available public database intended as a resource for research on the immune response to SARS-CoV-2. Where available, HLA class I and class II types were obtained from metadata supplied by the sample provider rather than from assay-based typing. The prospective study material was composed of cDNA or gDNA derived from T cells, B-cell-depleted T cells, or PBMCs. The samples were drawn from two sources: the first 160 participants of the ongoing ImmuneRACE study, and over 950 subjects contributed by 6 global collaborators. Overall results and qualifications from the work: How much clinical and demographic metadata was included differed by source and by participant, and the metadata was provided uncurated.

Spanning cysteine to phenylalanine, the CDR3 consists of 16 amino acids. The CDR3 DNA has 48 bases and is translated from base 1. V and J lose 4 bases and 1 base, and a span of 15 bases separates them. CDR1 and CDR2, looked up from the germline V gene, are ENHRY and SYGVKD. One collaborating source in Seattle enrolled patients while the patients were actively infected and followed the patients over time throughout the course of disease. Each collaborating institution followed its own protocols to collect whole blood in K2EDTA tubes. For TCRbeta analysis, collaborator samples were shipped as frozen whole blood, as isolated PBMCs, or as DNA extracted from either sample type. TCRbeta CDR3 regions were amplified from genomic DNA by means of the immunoSEQ Assay, a bias-controlled multiplex PCR. The authors' pipeline ran thus. The number of nucleated cells in each sample was estimated from the amplification of reference gene primers within the assay. To quantify the absolute abundance of each unique TCRbeta CDR3 rearrangement, sequence reads were collapsed and filtered. For each sample, productive Simpson clonality was calculated as the square root of Simpson's diversity index across productive rearrangements. TCRdb retrieved this table from immuneACCESS and kept in-frame rearrangements only. Not all clones are present; in checked studies, unresolved V genes account for under half, and no reason is known for the remainder. The V and J calls and the clone size are those of that table, but D and trimming were determined from the DNA. The sample table lists around 140,000 clones, about 88% of them with a count of one. Approximately 2.5% of the sample lies in the top ten.

This clonotype originated in a human donor with COVID-19, enrolled during active disease. The donor label of this sample is uncertain. The chain employs TRBV10-3 and TRBJ2-3, and the D gene may be TRBD1, 7 bases matching. Sequenced material: peripheral blood. The DNA sequence follows: TGTGCCATCAGTGCAGGAGGGGGCGGCGGCACAGATACGCAGTATTTT. It specifies CAISAGGGGGTDTQYF.